This T cell receptor (beta chain) was recovered during a study of blood T cell repertoires in COVID-19. The table came from immunoSEQ multiplex PCR; TCRdb's copy has only in-frame clones and leaves some out. The sample records around 260,000 clones, around nine tenths being singletons. This clone showed up just once. The sequence was collected from a woman aged 25-40 years who had recovered from COVID-19. The sequenced sample consisted of PBMCs or T cells enriched from blood (not recorded which).

The CDR3 protein is CASSRGLAGYEQFF. The DNA for the CDR3 is TGTGCCAGCAGCAGAGGACTAGCGGGCTATGAGCAGTTCTTC. This rearrangement joins TRBV9 to TRBJ2-1; 11 positions match TRBD2. This CDR3 is 14 amino acids long. CDR1 SGDLS and CDR2 YYNGEE come from the germline V gene. With V trimmed by 4 bases and J by 8 bases, 5 bases remained unmatched. The complete variable domain, with remaining parts taken from reference TRBV9 and TRBJ2-1, reads DSGVTQTPKHLITATGQRVTLRCSPRSGDLSVYWYQQSLDQGLQFLIQYYNGEERAKGNILERFSAQQFPDLHSELNLSSLELGDSALYFCASSRGLAGYEQFFGPGTRLTVL.